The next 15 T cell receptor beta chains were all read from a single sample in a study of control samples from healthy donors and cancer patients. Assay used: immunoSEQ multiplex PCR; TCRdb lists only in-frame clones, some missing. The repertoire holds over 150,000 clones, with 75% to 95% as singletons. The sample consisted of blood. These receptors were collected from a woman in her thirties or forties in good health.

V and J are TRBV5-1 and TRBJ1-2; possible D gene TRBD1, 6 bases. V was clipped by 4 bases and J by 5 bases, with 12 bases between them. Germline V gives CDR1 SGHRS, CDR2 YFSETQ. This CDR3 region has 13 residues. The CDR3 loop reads CASSEADRYGYTF. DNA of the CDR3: TGCGCCAGCAGCGAGGCGGACAGATATGGCTACACCTTC.

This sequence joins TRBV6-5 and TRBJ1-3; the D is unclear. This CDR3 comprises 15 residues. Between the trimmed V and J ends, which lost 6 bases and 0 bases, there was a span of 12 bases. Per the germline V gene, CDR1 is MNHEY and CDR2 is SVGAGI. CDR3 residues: CASSPDGVSGNTIYF. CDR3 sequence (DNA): TGTGCCAGCAGCCCCGACGGTGTCTCTGGAAACACCATATATTTT.

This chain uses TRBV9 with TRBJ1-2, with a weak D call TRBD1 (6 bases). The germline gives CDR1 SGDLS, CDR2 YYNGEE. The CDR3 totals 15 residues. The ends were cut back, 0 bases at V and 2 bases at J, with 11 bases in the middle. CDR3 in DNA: TGTGCCAGCAGCGTAGGCGGAGGGGGGAACTATGGCTACACCTTC. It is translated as CASSVGGGGNYGYTF.

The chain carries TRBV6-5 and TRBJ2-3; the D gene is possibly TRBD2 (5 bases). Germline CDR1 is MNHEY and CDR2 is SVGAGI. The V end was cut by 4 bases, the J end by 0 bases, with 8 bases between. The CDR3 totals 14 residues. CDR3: CASSSIASTDTQYF. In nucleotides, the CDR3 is TGTGCCAGCAGTTCCATAGCGAGCACAGATACGCAGTATTTT.

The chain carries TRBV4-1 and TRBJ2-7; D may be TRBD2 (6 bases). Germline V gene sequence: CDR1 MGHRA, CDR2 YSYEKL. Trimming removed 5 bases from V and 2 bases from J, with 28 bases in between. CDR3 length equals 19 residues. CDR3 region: CASSSRLYTGTDLTYEQYF. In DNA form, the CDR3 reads TGCGCCAGCAGCTCGCGACTTTACACCGGGACTGACCTCACCTACGAGCAGTACTTC.

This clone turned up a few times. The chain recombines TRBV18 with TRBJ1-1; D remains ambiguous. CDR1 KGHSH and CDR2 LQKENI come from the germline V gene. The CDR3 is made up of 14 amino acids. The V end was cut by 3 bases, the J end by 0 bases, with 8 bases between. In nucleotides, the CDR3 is TGTGCCAGCTCACCCAAACAACTGAACACTGAAGCTTTCTTT. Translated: CASSPKQLNTEAFF.

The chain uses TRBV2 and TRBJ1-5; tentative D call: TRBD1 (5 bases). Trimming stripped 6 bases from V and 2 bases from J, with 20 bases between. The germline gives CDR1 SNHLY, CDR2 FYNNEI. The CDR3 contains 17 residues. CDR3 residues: CASSLNAGVVGNQPQHF. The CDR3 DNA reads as TGTGCCAGCAGCTTAAATGCGGGGGTAGTAGGCAATCAGCCCCAGCATTTT. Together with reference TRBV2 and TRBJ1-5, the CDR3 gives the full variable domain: EPEVTQTPSHQVTQMGQEVILRCVPISNHLYFYWYRQILGQKVEFLVSFYNNEISEKSEIFDDQFSVERPDGSNFTLKIRSTKLEDSAMYFCASSLNAGVVGNQPQHFGDGTRLSIL.

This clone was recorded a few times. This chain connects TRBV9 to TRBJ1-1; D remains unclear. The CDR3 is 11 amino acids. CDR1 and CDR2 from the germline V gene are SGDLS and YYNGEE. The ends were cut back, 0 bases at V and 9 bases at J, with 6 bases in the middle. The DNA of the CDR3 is TGTGCCAGCAGCGTAGGTAGACAAGCTTTCTTT. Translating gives CASSVGRQAFF. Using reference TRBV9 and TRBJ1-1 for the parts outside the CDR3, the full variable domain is DSGVTQTPKHLITATGQRVTLRCSPRSGDLSVYWYQQSLDQGLQFLIQYYNGEERAKGNILERFSAQQFPDLHSELNLSSLELGDSALYFCASSVGRQAFFGQGTRLTVV.

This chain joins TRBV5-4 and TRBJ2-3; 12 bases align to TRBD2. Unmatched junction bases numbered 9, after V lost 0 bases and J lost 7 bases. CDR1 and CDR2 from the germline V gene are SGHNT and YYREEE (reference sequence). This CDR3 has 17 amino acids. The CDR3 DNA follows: TGTGCCAGCAGCTTGGAGTCTAGCGGGGGGGCTCTTAATACGCAGTATTTT. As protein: CASSLESSGGALNTQYF.

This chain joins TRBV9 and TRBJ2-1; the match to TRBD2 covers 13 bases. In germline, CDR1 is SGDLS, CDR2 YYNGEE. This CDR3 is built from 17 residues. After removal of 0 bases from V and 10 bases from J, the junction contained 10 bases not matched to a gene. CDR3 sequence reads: CASSVALGLAGPGEQFF. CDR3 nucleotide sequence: TGTGCCAGCAGCGTAGCCTTGGGACTAGCGGGACCTGGGGAGCAGTTCTTC.

CDR3 DNA sequence: TGTGCCAGCAGTGATGCTCGCGGGGGGCCGAACACTGAAGCTTTCTTT. Protein sequence: CASSDARGGPNTEAFF. The chain couples TRBV2 to TRBJ1-1, with D maybe TRBD1 (6 bases). Between the trimmed V and J ends, which lost 3 bases and 1 base, there was a span of 15 bases. Germline CDR1 SNHLY, CDR2 FYNNEI. The CDR3 has 16 residues. Based on the CDR3 plus reference TRBV2 and TRBJ1-1, the full variable domain is EPEVTQTPSHQVTQMGQEVILRCVPISNHLYFYWYRQILGQKVEFLVSFYNNEISEKSEIFDDQFSVERPDGSNFTLKIRSTKLEDSAMYFCASSDARGGPNTEAFFGQGTRLTVV.

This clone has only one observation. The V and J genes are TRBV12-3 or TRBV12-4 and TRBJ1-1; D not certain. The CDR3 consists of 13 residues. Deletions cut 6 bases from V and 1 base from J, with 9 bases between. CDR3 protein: CASRREGNTEAFF. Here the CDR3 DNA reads TGTGCCAGCAGGAGGGAGGGGAACACTGAAGCTTTCTTT.

CDR3 region: CASSQWTERPNEKLFF. As DNA, the CDR3 is TGTGCCAGCTCACAATGGACAGAACGACCGAATGAAAAACTGTTTTTT. The rearrangement joins TRBV18 to TRBJ1-4; possible D gene TRBD1, 6 bases. Germline CDR1 reads KGHSH; CDR2 reads LQKENI. The CDR3 loop spans 16 amino acids. Trimming pared 4 bases from V and 5 bases from J, leaving 17 bases between. The whole variable domain, filled in from reference TRBV18 and TRBJ1-4, reads NAGVMQNPRHLVRRRGQEARLRCSPMKGHSHVYWYRQLPEEGLKFMVYLQKENIIDESGMPKERFSAEFPKEGPSILRIQQVVRGDSAAYFCASSQWTERPNEKLFFGSGTQLSVL.

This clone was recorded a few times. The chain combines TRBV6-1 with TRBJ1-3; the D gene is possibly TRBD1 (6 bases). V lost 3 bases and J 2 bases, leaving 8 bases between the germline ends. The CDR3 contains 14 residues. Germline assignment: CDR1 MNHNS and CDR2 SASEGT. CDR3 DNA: TGTGCCAGCAGTGACGCAGGGGCTGGAAACACCATATATTTT. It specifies CASSDAGAGNTIYF.

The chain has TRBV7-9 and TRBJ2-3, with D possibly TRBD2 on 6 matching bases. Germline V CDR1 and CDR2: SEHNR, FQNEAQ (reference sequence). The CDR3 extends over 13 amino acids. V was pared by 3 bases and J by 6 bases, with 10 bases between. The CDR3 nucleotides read TGTGCCAGCAGCTTGGAGGGTTCGGATACGCAGTATTTT. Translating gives CASSLEGSDTQYF.